What follows are 6 T cell receptor beta chains derived from one specimen sequenced in a study of blood T cells in healthy people across ages. A second PCR, run for roughly 7 to 12 cycles, used a sample-barcoded 5' primer plus a J-beta primer mix. TCRdb used MiXCR to reprocess the 5' RACE reads, holding one entry per CDR3 protein. The repertoire holds roughly 720,000 distinct CDR3 sequences, with about 48% as singletons. The source material was blood. These receptors all come from a man older than 75 in good health.

The rearrangement uses TRBV9 and TRBJ2-7; 8 nucleotides agree with TRBD2. In germline, CDR1 is SGDLS, CDR2 YYNGEE. Unmatched junction bases numbered 5, after V lost 4 bases and J lost 2 bases. This CDR3 region has 14 residues. The CDR3 sequence is CASSPSGSAYEQYF. The CDR3 nucleotides read TGTGCCAGCAGCCCCAGCGGGAGCGCCTACGAGCAGTACTTC.

A few counts support this clonotype. The gene calls are TRBV7-8 and TRBJ1-2; maybe TRBD1 (5 bases). This CDR3 contains 13 residues. The germline V gene has CDR1 SGHVS and CDR2 FQNEAQ. V lost 7 bases and J 4 bases, leaving 13 bases between the germline ends. CDR3 protein: CASTPGGSYGYTF. CDR3 nucleotides: TGTGCCAGCACCCCGGGGGGATCCTATGGCTACACCTTC.

This clonotype has a handful of counts. The rearrangement links TRBV27 to TRBJ2-7; D unclear. CDR3 length: 15 residues. The V end lost 2 bases, the J end lost 3 bases, and 14 bases lay between the germline ends. Germline V CDR1 and CDR2: MNHEY, SMNVEV (reference sequence). The CDR3: CASSLKAQIFYEQYF. CDR3 DNA sequence: TGTGCCAGCAGTTTAAAGGCCCAGATTTTCTACGAGCAGTACTTC.

The rearrangement joins TRBV20-1 to TRBJ2-1, with D unclear. CDR3 size: 13 residues. V was cut by 0 bases and J by 3 bases, with 6 bases left in between. The V gene's germline CDR1 is DFQATT and CDR2 SNEGSKA (reference sequence). CDR3 in amino acids: CSARDQDYNEQFF. CDR3 nucleotides: TGCAGTGCTAGAGATCAGGACTACAATGAGCAGTTCTTC.

CDR3 protein: CASRTTGTNYGYTF. Written as DNA, the CDR3 is TGTGCCAGCAGGACAACAGGAACTAACTATGGCTACACCTTC. The chain has TRBV12-3 or TRBV12-4 and TRBJ1-2; TRBD1 is a possible D gene (5 bases). The CDR3 has 14 amino acids. V lost 6 bases, J lost 0 bases, and 11 bases lay in between.

This clonotype was observed many times. The chain employs TRBV7-9 and TRBJ2-3; D remains ambiguous. This CDR3 has 14 amino acids. The V gene lost 0 bases and the J gene lost 6 bases, with 10 bases spanning the gap. Germline lookup yields CDR1 SEHNR and CDR2 FQNEAQ (reference sequence). The CDR3 loop is CASSLAVLGDTQYF. The CDR3 DNA reads as TGTGCCAGCAGCTTAGCTGTTCTCGGGGATACGCAGTATTTT.